The 30 T cell receptor beta chains presented below share a single source sample, sequenced in a study of shared clonotypes between healthy human individuals. The protocol was immunoSEQ multiplex PCR, while the TCRdb copy is restricted to in-frame clones and leaves out a portion. The table includes roughly 450,000 clones, approximately 85% detected once. Sequenced material: PBMCs. These receptors originate from a woman aged 40 to 49 in good health. Some clones in this sample may be carry-over from other donors' samples.

This clone was detected a few times. The V and J genes are TRBV4-1 and TRBJ2-2, with 14 bases that match TRBD2. The germline gives CDR1 MGHRA, CDR2 YSYEKL. The CDR3 consists of 18 residues. Trimming removed 0 bases from V and 6 bases from J; junction bases left unmatched: 6. The DNA for the CDR3 is TGCGCCAGCAGCCAAGATGAGACTAGCGGGAGGGGCGCCGGGGAGCTGTTTTTT. Translated, it gives CASSQDETSGRGAGELFF.

J is TRBJ1-2 and V is TRBV7-9; D possibly corresponds to TRBD1 (5 bases). V dropped 2 bases and J dropped 6 bases, with 10 bases sitting between them. The germline gives CDR1 SEHNR, CDR2 FQNEAQ (reference sequence). The CDR3 is 13 amino acids. For the CDR3, the DNA is TGTGCCAGCAGCTTAAGGGGTTATGATGGCTACACCTTC. It translates to CASSLRGYDGYTF.

V usage is TRBV28 and J usage is TRBJ2-7, with D possibly being TRBD2 (5 bases). Germline loops: CDR1 MDHEN, CDR2 SYDVKM. V was shortened by 5 bases and J by 6 bases, with 11 bases between the two germline ends. The CDR3 totals 12 residues. Written as DNA, the CDR3 is TGTGCCAGCAGTCTCCTGACTACCGAGCAGTACTTC. Amino acid sequence: CASSLLTTEQYF. Full variable domain (outside the CDR3, taken from reference TRBV28 and TRBJ2-7): DVKVTQSSRYLVKRTGEKVFLECVQDMDHENMFWYRQDPGLGLRLIYFSYDVKMKEKGDIPEGYSVSREKKERFSLILESASTNQTSMYLCASSLLTTEQYFGPGTRLTVT.

The V and J genes are TRBV29-1 and TRBJ2-1; 9 nucleotides match TRBD1. Germline V gene lookup returns CDR1 SQVTM and CDR2 ANQGSEA. J was trimmed by 3 bases and V by 4 bases; bases with no gene match: 10. The CDR3 totals 16 residues. The CDR3 nucleotides read TGCAGCGTTGTATTAGGGACAGGGACGGGCTACAATGAGCAGTTCTTC. This codes for CSVVLGTGTGYNEQFF.

In its sample, this clone was seen a few times. The chain combines TRBV6-1 with TRBJ2-1; D is possibly TRBD1 or TRBD2 (5 bases each). This CDR3 comprises 14 residues. The V end lost 7 bases, the J end lost 9 bases, and 19 bases lay between the germline ends. The V gene's germline CDR1 is MNHNS and CDR2 SASEGT. The DNA of the CDR3 is TGTGCCAGCATCGGGGAAAGGGTAAGGGGTGAGCAGTTCTTC. Translating it yields CASIGERVRGEQFF.

This clone was observed once. The rearrangement joins TRBV28 to TRBJ1-2; 8 nucleotides match TRBD1. With V trimmed by 3 bases and J by 8 bases, 8 bases remained unmatched. The CDR3 totals 14 residues. From germline, CDR1 is MDHEN and CDR2 SYDVKM. The CDR3: CASSFSGQGWGYTF. Written as DNA, the CDR3 is TGTGCCAGCAGTTTCTCTGGACAGGGCTGGGGCTACACCTTC.

Turning to this clone: Other DNA sequences of this sample code for an identical CDR3. V gene TRBV30 combines with J gene TRBJ1-5, with TRBD1 identical over 8 bases. CDR1 GTSNPN and CDR2 SVGIG come from the germline V gene (reference sequence). The CDR3 is made up of 13 amino acids. With 3 bases clipped from V and 4 bases from J, the junction kept 2 bases outside the gene matches. The CDR3 loop is CAWSTGGNQPQHF. The CDR3, as DNA: TGTGCCTGGAGCACAGGGGGTAATCAGCCCCAGCATTTT.

This chain links TRBV18 with TRBJ2-7; 7 nucleotides line up with TRBD2. J lost 6 bases, V lost 2 bases, and 4 bases had no gene match. The CDR3 contains 13 residues. CDR1 KGHSH and CDR2 LQKENI come from the germline V gene. CDR3 in amino acids: CASSPTRESEQYF. The CDR3 nucleotides are TGTGCCAGCTCACCAACGCGGGAGAGCGAGCAGTACTTC.

J is TRBJ2-2 and V is TRBV11-2, with 11 positions matching TRBD2. V lost 2 bases to trimming and J lost 6 bases; unmatched junction nucleotides: 5. Looked up from germline, CDR1 is SGHAT and CDR2 is FQNNGV. There are 16 residues in the CDR3. CDR3: CASSLQLAGVAGELFF. For the CDR3, the DNA is TGTGCCAGCAGCTTACAACTAGCGGGAGTCGCCGGGGAGCTGTTTTTT.

The chain couples TRBV19 to TRBJ1-4; possibly TRBD1 for D (6 bases). V was cut by 4 bases and J by 6 bases, with 9 bases left in between. Per the germline V gene, CDR1 is LNHDA and CDR2 is SQIVND (reference sequence). The CDR3 extends over 13 amino acids. The CDR3 DNA reads as TGTGCCAGTAGTAAGGGGGTTCATGAAAAACTGTTTTTT. Translating gives CASSKGVHEKLFF.

J is TRBJ1-2 and V is TRBV5-1, with TRBD1 identical over 8 bases. There are 15 residues in the CDR3. From germline, CDR1 is SGHRS and CDR2 YFSETQ. The ends lost 0 bases at V and 6 bases at J; junction bases unmatched: 7. The CDR3 reads CASSLAGGRRDGYTF. CDR3 DNA sequence: TGCGCCAGCAGCTTGGCAGGGGGCAGACGGGATGGCTACACCTTC.

The chain links TRBV7-9 to TRBJ2-7; weak D call: TRBD1 (6 bases). This CDR3 contains 15 residues. The germline V gene has CDR1 SEHNR and CDR2 FQNEAQ (reference sequence). V lost 4 bases, J lost 0 bases, and 13 bases lay in between. This chain's CDR3 is CASSSDRRSSYEQYF. The CDR3, as DNA: TGTGCCAGCAGCTCAGACAGGAGGAGCTCCTACGAGCAGTACTTC. The full variable domain, rest sourced from reference TRBV7-9 and TRBJ2-7, is DTGVSQNPRHKITKRGQNVTFRCDPISEHNRLYWYRQTLGQGPEFLTYFQNEAQLEKSRLLSDRFSAERPKGSFSTLEIQRTEQGDSAMYLCASSSDRRSSYEQYFGPGTRLTVT.

Turning to this clone: The sample has other DNA sequences that encode this CDR3 too. The chain has TRBV2 and TRBJ2-1; 10 bases map to TRBD2. Germline assignment: CDR1 SNHLY and CDR2 FYNNEI. The CDR3 totals 14 residues. The V segment lost 3 bases and the J segment 6 bases; nucleotides outside the gene matches: 2. The CDR3 reads CASSELAGVNEQFF. The CDR3 nucleotides read TGTGCCAGCAGTGAGCTAGCGGGAGTCAATGAGCAGTTCTTC.

A single count supports this clone. The V and J genes are TRBV19 and TRBJ2-2; D could derive from TRBD1 or TRBD2 (5 bases each). CDR1 is LNHDA, CDR2 SQIVND, per germline (reference sequence). The ends were cut back, 3 bases at V and 3 bases at J, with 14 bases in the middle. This CDR3 has 16 amino acids. DNA of the CDR3: TGTGCCAGTAGTATGTGGGGGAGAATTGACACCGGGGAGCTGTTTTTT. Protein: CASSMWGRIDTGELFF.

CDR3: CATSRDTGNEKLFF. CDR3 DNA: TGTGCCACCAGCAGAGATACCGGTAATGAAAAACTGTTTTTT. V and J are TRBV15 and TRBJ1-4; D remains ambiguous. Looked up from germline, CDR1 is LNHNV and CDR2 is YYDKDF (reference sequence). The CDR3 loop spans 14 amino acids. Trimming removed 0 bases from V and 4 bases from J, with 6 bases in between.

This chain links TRBV27 with TRBJ2-7; D is unclear. Germline assignment: CDR1 MNHEY and CDR2 SMNVEV (reference sequence). The CDR3 runs to 15 residues. V lost 5 bases to trimming and J lost 0 bases, with 14 bases between them. CDR3 in amino acids: CASSDLGALSYEQYF. In nucleotides, the CDR3 is TGTGCCAGCAGTGATTTGGGCGCCCTCTCCTACGAGCAGTACTTC.

A single count supports this clone. The chain has TRBV25-1 and TRBJ2-7, with no clear D. Germline V gene sequence: CDR1 MGHDK, CDR2 SYGVNS. This CDR3 comprises 12 residues. V lost 4 bases and J lost 3, with 7 bases in between. Written as DNA, the CDR3 is TGTGCCAGCAGTGGCAGAAGCTACGAGCAGTACTTC. It codes for CASSGRSYEQYF.

The V and J genes are TRBV7-2 and TRBJ1-6; D not resolved. Trimming took 5 bases from V and 9 from J, leaving 8 bases between them. Per the germline V gene, CDR1 is SGHTA and CDR2 is FQGNSA. There are 12 residues in the CDR3. The CDR3 bases are TGTGCCAGCAGCGAGCCTCTTTCACCCCTCCACTTT. As protein: CASSEPLSPLHF. The full variable domain, completed using reference TRBV7-2 and TRBJ1-6, is GAGVSQSPSNKVTEKGKDVELRCDPISGHTALYWYRQSLGQGLEFLIYFQGNSAPDKSGLPSDRFSAERTGGSVSTLTIQRTQQEDSAVYLCASSEPLSPLHFGNGTRLTVT.

The chain recombines TRBV27 with TRBJ2-2; 9 bases are a match to TRBD1. The length of the CDR3 is 14 residues. The trim removed 6 bases at V and 3 bases at J, leaving 2 bases unmatched. In germline, CDR1 is MNHEY, CDR2 SMNVEV (reference sequence). CDR3 coding DNA: TGTGCCAGCAGACGACAGGGGGACACCGGGGAGCTGTTTTTT. Its protein product is CASRRQGDTGELFF.

The chain recombines TRBV10-1 with TRBJ1-1, with D hard to call. Per the germline V gene, CDR1 is WNHNN and CDR2 is SYGVQD (reference sequence). The V end lost 5 bases, the J end lost 10 bases, and 26 bases lay between the germline ends. CDR3 length: 16 residues. CDR3 in amino acids: CASSKIRTAAVGVAFF. The CDR3 region has the DNA TGCGCCAGCAGTAAAATTCGGACCGCGGCGGTTGGCGTAGCTTTCTTT.

This clone was seen once. V and J are TRBV7-2 and TRBJ2-7, with D hard to call. Between the trimmed V and J ends, which lost 0 bases and 5 bases, there was a span of 14 bases. Germline CDR1 SGHTA, CDR2 FQGNSA. The CDR3 runs 15 residues. For the CDR3, the DNA is TGTGCCAGCAGCTTAGCCCTTCGGGCGTTCGACGAGCAGTACTTC. Translation: CASSLALRAFDEQYF.

This clone has a single count. The chain carries TRBV19 and TRBJ1-5, with 10 positions matching TRBD1. Per the germline V gene, CDR1 is LNHDA and CDR2 is SQIVND (reference sequence). The CDR3 is 17 residues long. With V trimmed by 6 bases and J by 2 bases, 10 bases remained unmatched. Here the CDR3 DNA reads TGTGCCAGTAGCTGGACAGGGGGTCGTCTCCGCAATCAGCCCCAGCATTTT. Its protein product is CASSWTGGRLRNQPQHF.

The rearrangement uses TRBV5-1 and TRBJ2-3; the D is unclear. The V gene's germline CDR1 is SGHRS and CDR2 YFSETQ. CDR3 size: 14 residues. V was cut by 0 bases and J by 2 bases, with 7 bases left in between. DNA of the CDR3: TGCGCCAGCAGCTTGGGAGACTTCACAGATACGCAGTATTTT. Its translation is CASSLGDFTDTQYF.

J is TRBJ2-5 and V is TRBV18, with 10 bases aligning to TRBD1. CDR1 is KGHSH, CDR2 LQKENI, per germline. This CDR3 is built from 15 residues. J gave up 5 bases and V 3 bases, and 6 bases lay outside the gene matches. This CDR3 is CASSPSTGGAETQYF. The DNA for the CDR3 is TGTGCCAGCTCACCCTCGACAGGGGGCGCGGAGACCCAGTACTTC.

The chain has TRBV5-6 and TRBJ2-7, with 9 bases identical to TRBD2. The germline CDR1 and CDR2 sequences are SGHDT and YYEEEE. With 1 base clipped from V and 5 bases from J, the junction kept 7 bases outside the gene matches. This CDR3 has 15 amino acids. The CDR3 region has the DNA TGTGCCAGCAGCTTGCCGTACTGGACTAGCGACGAGCAGTACTTC. It codes for CASSLPYWTSDEQYF.

A remark on this clone: A much larger clone differs from this one at a single base, so this may be a read error. This specimen includes other DNA sequences encoding the same CDR3. The chain recombines TRBV5-4 with TRBJ2-1; D remains ambiguous. Germline V CDR1 and CDR2: SGHNT, YYREEE (reference sequence). The V gene lost 2 bases and the J gene lost 3 bases, with 0 bases spanning the gap. The CDR3 has 11 residues. The CDR3 loop reads CASSFYNEQFF. The CDR3 nucleotides are TGTGCCAGCAGCTTCTACAATGAGCAGTTCTTC.

Only one count was recorded for this clone. CDR3 sequence: CASRFFTGGTEAFF. CDR3 bases: TGTGCCAGCAGATTTTTCACTGGGGGCACTGAAGCTTTCTTT. This chain joins TRBV28 and TRBJ1-1; tentatively, D is TRBD1 (5 bases). Germline V CDR1 and CDR2: MDHEN, SYDVKM. V was trimmed by 6 bases and J by 4 bases, leaving 15 bases between them. There are 14 residues in the CDR3.

About this clone: The same CDR3 arises from other DNA sequences in this sample as well. The gene calls are TRBV7-3 and TRBJ2-2; either TRBD1 or TRBD2 may fit D (5 bases each). V was clipped by 2 bases and J by 5 bases, with 18 bases between them. The germline V gene encodes CDR1 SGHTA and CDR2 FQGTGA. The CDR3 sequence is 17 residues long. CDR3 sequence: CASSLWAGSFRTGELFF. The CDR3 DNA reads TGTGCCAGCAGCTTATGGGCAGGGAGCTTTAGGACCGGGGAGCTGTTTTTT.

The chain couples TRBV28 to TRBJ2-7; D is unclear. The CDR3 extends over 13 amino acids. The ends were cut back, 0 bases at V and 6 bases at J, with 9 bases in the middle. The germline gives CDR1 MDHEN, CDR2 SYDVKM. The CDR3 bases are TGTGCCAGCAGTTTATGGCAGGTAGGCGAGCAGTACTTC. Protein: CASSLWQVGEQYF.

V gene TRBV5-1 combines with J gene TRBJ1-5; D not resolved. The V end lost 0 bases, the J end lost 2 bases, and 9 bases lay between the germline ends. CDR1 and CDR2 from the germline V gene are SGHRS and YFSETQ. The CDR3 sequence is 15 residues long. CDR3 DNA sequence: TGCGCCAGCAGCTTGGCCTCCGGGGGCAATCAGCCCCAGCATTTT. Amino acid sequence: CASSLASGGNQPQHF.